One sample yielded the 19 T cell receptor beta chains listed below, sequenced in a study of T cells after yellow fever vaccination. TCRdb re-called the 5' RACE reads through MiXCR, storing one row per CDR3 protein. The sample holds hundreds of thousands of distinct CDR3 sequences, 9% to 15% seen once. Sequencing was performed on PBMCs, taken on the day of the yellow fever booster vaccination. These receptors came from a young man who received the YFV17D yellow fever vaccine.

A few counts support this clonotype. This chain uses TRBV12-3 or TRBV12-4 with TRBJ2-7; TRBD2 aligns across 8 bases. The length of the CDR3 is 15 residues. V lost 6 bases and J lost 3; bases outside the gene matches: 10. The CDR3 nucleotides are TGTGCCAGCAGGTCAGACCTAGCGGGTATCTACGAGCAGTACTTC. Translated, it gives CASRSDLAGIYEQYF.

This clonotype showed up many times. The chain employs TRBV5-1 and TRBJ2-2; the D call may be TRBD1 or TRBD2 (5 bases each). V lost 6 bases, J lost 8 bases, and 17 bases lay in between. Germline CDR1 reads SGHRS; CDR2 reads YFSETQ. The CDR3 spans 14 residues. The CDR3 loop is CASTDSGGAGELFF. The DNA of the CDR3 is TGCGCCAGCACAGACAGCGGAGGAGCTGGGGAGCTGTTTTTT. The full variable domain, with the rest looked up from reference TRBV5-1 and TRBJ2-2, is KAGVTQTPRYLIKTRGQQVTLSCSPISGHRSVSWYQQTPGQGLQFLFEYFSETQRNKGNFPGRFSGRQFSNSRSEMNVSTLELGDSALYLCASTDSGGAGELFFGEGSRLTVL.

This clonotype has a handful of counts. The chain joins TRBV29-1 to TRBJ1-5; D is unresolved. The germline V gene has CDR1 SQVTM and CDR2 ANQGSEA. V was pared by 6 bases and J by 5 bases, with 14 bases between. There are 13 residues in the CDR3. Here the CDR3 DNA reads TGCAGCGTCGCGCCCGGTTTGGATCAGCCCCAGCATTTT. It specifies CSVAPGLDQPQHF.

The chain is built from TRBV7-6 and TRBJ2-3; 8 bases align to TRBD2. From germline, CDR1 is SGHVS and CDR2 FNYEAQ. The CDR3 runs to 16 residues. V shed 1 base, J shed 2 bases, and the junction held 5 bases outside the gene matches. The CDR3 region has the DNA TGTGCCAGCAGCTTAGGGGTAGCGGGGATCACAGATACGCAGTATTTT. It yields the protein CASSLGVAGITDTQYF.

The chain uses TRBV9 and TRBJ1-2, with unresolved D. The germline V gene encodes CDR1 SGDLS and CDR2 YYNGEE. Trimming took off 1 base at V and 4 bases at J, with 8 bases between the two ends. This CDR3 region has 13 residues. This chain's CDR3 is CASSVSVRYGYTF. In DNA, the CDR3 is TGTGCCAGCAGCGTATCAGTACGCTATGGCTACACCTTC.

The table lists this clonotype with a few counts. The rearrangement uses TRBV6-5 and TRBJ1-5, with a possible D match to TRBD1 (6 bases). Germline assignment: CDR1 MNHEY and CDR2 SVGAGI. Trimming removed 6 bases from V and 0 bases from J, with 21 bases in between. The CDR3 has 18 residues. The CDR3 reads CASSLWDTPGRSNQPQHF. In DNA form, the CDR3 reads TGTGCCAGCAGCCTATGGGACACACCGGGACGTAGCAATCAGCCCCAGCATTTT.

This clonotype has a count of ten or more. For the CDR3, the DNA is TGCAGCGTTGAAATCCCAGGGAGGGTCAGAGATACGCAGTATTTT. This encodes CSVEIPGRVRDTQYF. V gene TRBV29-1 combines with J gene TRBJ2-3, with 7 nucleotides matching TRBD2. The CDR3 contains 15 residues. Germline CDR1 reads SQVTM; CDR2 reads ANQGSEA. The junction had 10 bases not matched to a gene; V was cut back by 2 bases and J by 5 bases.

This clonotype was observed a few times. The V call is TRBV10-3, the J call TRBJ2-5; 11 bases are a match to TRBD2. V lost 0 bases, J lost 1 base, and 4 bases stayed unmatched. The CDR3 is 17 residues long. Germline values: CDR1 ENHRY, CDR2 SYGVKD. CDR3: CAISESQGLAVQETQYF. The DNA for the CDR3 is TGTGCCATCAGTGAGTCGCAGGGACTAGCGGTCCAAGAGACCCAGTACTTC.

CDR3 nucleotide sequence: TGTGCCAGCAGCTTAGCGCTGGGGGGGCTCGGCTCCTACGAGCAGTACTTC. This translates into CASSLALGGLGSYEQYF. The rearrangement links TRBV7-8 to TRBJ2-7, with D perhaps matching TRBD2 (7 bases). Germline V gene data show CDR1 as SGHVS and CDR2 as FQNEAQ. There are 17 residues in the CDR3. Trimming left V 0 bases short and J 0 bases short, with 15 bases between. Full variable domain (outside the CDR3, taken from reference TRBV7-8 and TRBJ2-7): GAGVSQSPRYKVAKRGQDVALRCDPISGHVSLFWYQQALGQGPEFLTYFQNEAQLDKSGLPSDRFFAERPEGSVSTLKIQRTQQEDSAVYLCASSLALGGLGSYEQYFGPGTRLTVT.

The chain recombines TRBV18 with TRBJ2-1; D possibly corresponds to TRBD1 (6 bases). Trimming took 3 bases from V and 3 from J, leaving 12 bases between them. CDR1 KGHSH and CDR2 LQKENI come from the germline V gene. The CDR3 length is 15 residues. CDR3 DNA: TGTGCCAGCTCACCCGGACAGAACTTCTACAATGAGCAGTTCTTC. It yields the protein CASSPGQNFYNEQFF.

There are a few counts of this clonotype. The V call is TRBV7-2, the J call TRBJ2-4, with 11 nucleotides matching TRBD2. After removal of 4 bases from V and 6 bases from J, the junction contained 2 bases not matched to a gene. Per germline, CDR1 SGHTA and CDR2 FQGNSA. The CDR3 is 14 residues long. The DNA of the CDR3 is TGTGCCAGCAGCTCGACTAGCGGGGTAAACATTCAGTACTTC. It translates to CASSSTSGVNIQYF. Combining the CDR3 with reference TRBV7-2 and TRBJ2-4 gives the whole variable domain GAGVSQSPSNKVTEKGKDVELRCDPISGHTALYWYRQSLGQGLEFLIYFQGNSAPDKSGLPSDRFSAERTGGSVSTLTIQRTQQEDSAVYLCASSSTSGVNIQYFGAGTRLSVL.

This clonotype was counted only a few times. The chain uses TRBV10-3 and TRBJ2-2; maybe TRBD2 (6 bases). This CDR3 comprises 14 residues. The V end was cut by 7 bases, the J end by 5 bases, with 14 bases between. CDR1 is ENHRY, CDR2 SYGVKD, per germline. In DNA form, the CDR3 reads TGTGCCATCACCGGGACTCAAGGTACCGGGGAGCTGTTTTTT. Translating it yields CAITGTQGTGELFF.

This clonotype was found many times. The chain combines TRBV14 with TRBJ1-1; no reliable D call. The V end was cut by 4 bases, the J end by 6 bases, with 6 bases between. Germline V gene lookup returns CDR1 SGHDN and CDR2 FVKESK. The CDR3 has 11 amino acids. In DNA form, the CDR3 reads TGTGCCAGCAGCCCCGGGCCTGAAGCTTTCTTT. It is translated as CASSPGPEAFF.

This clonotype was observed a handful of times. This rearrangement joins TRBV29-1 to TRBJ2-5; 7 positions agree with TRBD1. The CDR3 is 13 amino acids. J lost 5 bases, V lost 4 bases, and 7 bases had no gene match. Looked up from germline, CDR1 is SQVTM and CDR2 is ANQGSEA. CDR3 nucleotides: TGCAGCGTTGCCCTGACAGGGTCGGAGACCCAGTACTTC. Its translation: CSVALTGSETQYF.

This chain uses TRBV30 with TRBJ2-1, with D possibly being TRBD1 (7 bases). V dropped 2 bases and J dropped 16 bases, with 18 bases sitting between them. Germline V gene sequence: CDR1 GTSNPN, CDR2 SVGIG (reference sequence). There are 12 residues in the CDR3. In DNA, the CDR3 is TGTGCCTGGAGTCATGGGGGGACAGCTGTTTTCTTC. Its translation is CAWSHGGTAVFF.

Comments on this clonotype: This may arise from a read error, as a much more abundant clone is one base away. The chain employs TRBV5-6 and TRBJ2-5, with no clear D. The CDR3 contains 15 residues. In germline, CDR1 is SGHDT, CDR2 YYEEEE. The CDR3 protein is CASSQTRIPVNTQHF. CDR3 coding DNA: TGTGCCAGCAGCCAAACCCGGATCCCTGTTAACACCCAGCACTTC.

The V and J genes are TRBV6-2 or TRBV6-3 and TRBJ2-7; possibly TRBD2 for D (6 bases). This CDR3 region has 15 residues. V lost 2 bases to trimming and J lost 2 bases, with 13 bases between them. CDR1 is MNHEY, CDR2 SVGEGT, per germline. The CDR3 protein is CASSYGSGAAYEQYF. The CDR3 bases are TGTGCCAGCAGTTACGGGTCGGGAGCGGCCTACGAGCAGTACTTC.

This chain uses TRBV7-9 with TRBJ1-3; 7 bases map to TRBD1. The length of the CDR3 is 16 residues. V lost 5 bases to trimming and J lost 1 base; unmatched junction nucleotides: 8. Looked up from germline, CDR1 is SEHNR and CDR2 is FQNEAQ (reference sequence). The CDR3 region has the DNA TGTGCCAGCAGCCAGGGGCCGGGACAGTCTGGAAACACCATATATTTT. Amino acid sequence: CASSQGPGQSGNTIYF.

This clonotype has a handful of counts. This chain joins TRBV20-1 and TRBJ2-2; D may match TRBD1 or TRBD2 (5 bases each). Per germline, CDR1 DFQATT and CDR2 SNEGSKA (reference sequence). The CDR3 has 16 residues. Trimming removed 0 bases at V and 2 bases at J, with 13 bases between. The DNA for the CDR3 is TGCAGTGCTAGAGATCCGGGACCCACTAACACCGGGGAGCTGTTTTTT. Protein sequence: CSARDPGPTNTGELFF.